This TCR beta chain came from a study of blood T cell repertoires in COVID-19. Study overall: COVID-19 samples from acute and convalescent phases originated in the United States, Italy and Spain. Sources were T cells, B-cell-depleted T cells, or PBMCs; the material itself was cDNA or gDNA.

TCRdb's table, derived via immunoSEQ multiplex PCR, lists solely in-frame clones and lacks some. Of approximately 150,000 clones detected, around 80% appear once; the ten largest clones hold 5.5% to 8%. The germline V gene encodes CDR1 LNHDA and CDR2 SQIVND (reference sequence). V gave up 0 bases and J gave up 11 bases; unmatched junction bases: 4. CDR3 size: 15 residues. This TCR was sampled from a woman in her 50s in a cohort sampled during active or convalescent COVID-19. The material sequenced was peripheral blood. The rearrangement uses TRBV19 and TRBJ1-6; 10 bases fit TRBD1. The CDR3 here is CASSIDLGQGTPLHF. The DNA for the CDR3 is TGTGCCAGTAGTATAGATCTGGGACAGGGGACACCCCTCCACTTT.